These 10 T cell receptor beta chains originate from one sample sequenced in a study of Graves' ophthalmopathy and Graves' hyperthyroidism. Amplification targeted the TCR beta CDR3 regions, with RNA transcripts as the source material. Second-round multiplex PCR came after a first-round RT-PCR that employed HTBI primers. TCRdb used MiXCR to reprocess the multiplex PCR reads, holding one entry per CDR3 protein. Of 1 million to 1.3 million distinct CDR3 sequences in the sample, about 38% were seen once. Material: peripheral blood or thyroid tissue (not recorded which). The source of these receptors is an adult man with Graves' hyperthyroidism.

This clonotype was detected a few times. The V gene is TRBV7-2, the J gene TRBJ1-5; D not resolved. Germline V gene sequence: CDR1 SGHTA, CDR2 FQGNSA. The CDR3 runs 14 residues. The V and J ends lost 5 bases and 3 bases respectively, with 11 bases between them. In DNA form, the CDR3 reads TGTGCCAGCAGCCCCGTCAGCGACAATCAGCCCCAGCATTTT. Protein sequence: CASSPVSDNQPQHF.

This chain uses TRBV19 with TRBJ1-1; D gene ambiguous. The V end lost 6 bases, the J end lost 1 base, and 9 bases lay between the germline ends. The CDR3 consists of 13 residues. Per germline, CDR1 LNHDA and CDR2 SQIVND (reference sequence). CDR3 sequence (DNA): TGTGCCAGTAGACTAATGAGGAACACTGAAGCTTTCTTT. Protein: CASRLMRNTEAFF.

Regarding this clonotype: This may come from a read error, since a much larger clone is one base off. The CDR3 coding sequence is TGTGCCAGCAGCTTAGCCACAGGGACTCAGCCCCAGCATTTT. Protein product: CASSLATGTQPQHF. The J gene is TRBJ1-5, the V gene TRBV11-2; the D gene is possibly TRBD1 (6 bases). CDR1 is SGHAT, CDR2 FQNNGV, per germline. The CDR3 has 14 residues. V lost 1 base and J lost 6, with 10 bases in between. Full variable domain (missing parts from reference TRBV11-2 and TRBJ1-5): EAGVAQSPRYKIIEKRQSVAFWCNPISGHATLYWYQQILGQGPKLLIQFQNNGVVDDSQLPKDRFSAERLKGVDSTLKIQPAKLEDSAVYLCASSLATGTQPQHFGDGTRLSIL.

The table lists this clonotype with many counts. The rearrangement joins TRBV12-3 or TRBV12-4 to TRBJ1-1; the D is unclear. V lost 3 bases to trimming and J lost 7 bases, with 6 bases between them. The CDR3 spans 11 residues. Written as DNA, the CDR3 is TGTGCCAGCAGTTTCCCCAGTGAAGCTTTCTTT. Its translation is CASSFPSEAFF.

As for this clonotype: A much larger clone differs by one base, so this may be a read error. The chain is built from TRBV25-1 and TRBJ2-3; maybe TRBD2 (6 bases). The CDR3 has 16 amino acids. Trimming cost V 4 bases and J 4 bases, with 18 bases left between them. Germline V gene sequence: CDR1 MGHDK, CDR2 SYGVNS. In DNA form, the CDR3 reads TGTGCCAGCAGTGGAAGACTAGGAGTTGAGTCAGATACGCAGTATTTT. It yields the protein CASSGRLGVESDTQYF.

This clonotype was detected ten times or more. The chain has TRBV19 and TRBJ1-2; D remains ambiguous. The CDR3 consists of 14 residues. Deletions cut 4 bases from V and 0 bases from J, with 9 bases between. Germline CDR1 and CDR2: LNHDA and SQIVND (reference sequence). The CDR3 sequence is CASSRETANYGYTF. CDR3 coding DNA: TGTGCCAGTAGTAGAGAAACCGCTAACTATGGCTACACCTTC.

The chain uses TRBV7-9 and TRBJ1-4; 7 nucleotides align to TRBD1. CDR1 and CDR2 from the germline V gene are SEHNR and FQNEAQ (reference sequence). J was trimmed by 6 bases and V by 5 bases; bases with no gene match: 9. CDR3 size: 15 residues. The CDR3 DNA follows: TGTGCCAGCAGCGTCTCCGGGACAGCGGATGAAAAACTGTTTTTT. Protein product: CASSVSGTADEKLFF.

This clonotype occurred many times. V gene TRBV29-1 combines with J gene TRBJ1-2; 7 nucleotides match TRBD1. This CDR3 has 14 amino acids. V dropped 7 bases and J dropped 3; count of bases not matched to a gene: 11. CDR1 and CDR2 (germline): SQVTM, ANQGSEA. CDR3: CSGGVGGADYGYTF. The DNA for the CDR3 is TGCAGCGGAGGGGTAGGGGGCGCTGACTATGGCTACACCTTC.

The rearrangement uses TRBV25-1 and TRBJ2-5, with TRBD2 matching 9 bases. This CDR3 has 16 amino acids. Trimming took 4 bases from V and 8 from J; bases not matched to a gene: 14. The germline V gene has CDR1 MGHDK and CDR2 SYGVNS. CDR3 protein: CASSVKEGSGGPTQYF. CDR3 nucleotides: TGTGCCAGCAGTGTCAAGGAGGGGAGCGGGGGGCCCACCCAGTACTTC.

This clonotype has at least ten counts. The rearrangement joins TRBV10-3 to TRBJ1-1; D call uncertain. CDR3 size: 11 residues. Germline CDR1 reads ENHRY; CDR2 reads SYGVKD. Trimming stripped 5 bases from V and 0 bases from J, with 1 base between. The CDR3 spells CAISMNTEAFF. The CDR3 DNA follows: TGTGCCATCAGTATGAACACTGAAGCTTTCTTT.